The rows below give T cell receptor beta chains drawn from one sample of a study of blood T cells in healthy people across ages. TCRdb re-derived calls from the 5' RACE reads in MiXCR, one entry per CDR3 protein. Of approximately 730,000 distinct CDR3 sequences in the sample, more than 40% were seen once. The sample taken for sequencing was blood. The receptors shown here come from a woman in her fifties or sixties in good health. Each CDR3 is given with its conserved first and last residue. A D gene is named only where the DNA matches it firmly. Only some rows state a clone size, as once, few, many or a class for expanded clones.

D,J,V,size,DNA,CDR3
NA,TRBJ2-1,TRBV12-3/TRBV12-4,many,TGTGCCAGCAGTTATCCCTGGGGTGAGCAGTTCTTC,CASSYPWGEQFF
NA,TRBJ2-7,TRBV5-1,NA,TGCGCCAGCAGCGTAGGAGGACAGATCTCCTACGAGCAGTACTTC,CASSVGGQISYEQYF
TRBD1,TRBJ1-2,TRBV20-1,NA,TGCAGTGCCTCGGACAGGGAGAACTATGGCTACACCTTC,CSASDRENYGYTF
NA,TRBJ2-5,TRBV3-1,NA,TGTGCCAGCAGCCTTCCGGGTTTGGGAGAGACCCAGTACTTC,CASSLPGLGETQYF
NA,TRBJ1-5,TRBV20-1,NA,TGCAGTGCTATACGATCGGGGGAAATTCGGCCCCAGCATTTT,CSAIRSGEIRPQHF
TRBD1,TRBJ2-1,TRBV20-1,NA,TGCAGTGCTAACAGGGGCAATGAGCAGTTCTTC,CSANRGNEQFF
NA,TRBJ2-1,TRBV7-8,few,TGTGCCAGCAGCTTCCGGGGGAGCTCCTACAATGAGCAGTTCTTC,CASSFRGSSYNEQFF
NA,TRBJ2-7,TRBV7-2,NA,TGTGCCAGCAGCCCCCATAGTGGCGGCTCCGAGCAGTACTTC,CASSPHSGGSEQYF
NA,TRBJ1-2,TRBV12-3/TRBV12-4,few,TGTGCCAGCAGTTTAGGTAGCCAGACCCCATATGGCTACACCTTC,CASSLGSQTPYGYTF
NA,TRBJ1-5,TRBV20-1,NA,TGCAGTGCTAGTGGGAACAGGGTTTATAGCAATCAGCCCCAGCATTTT,CSASGNRVYSNQPQHF
NA,TRBJ2-5,TRBV2,NA,TGTGCCAGCAGTTCAGACGAAGAGACCCAGTACTTC,CASSSDEETQYF
NA,TRBJ2-5,TRBV29-1,few,TGCAGCGGGCGACTAGGTGTGGGAGAGACCCAGTACTTC,CSGRLGVGETQYF
NA,TRBJ2-3,TRBV20-1,few,TGCAGTGCTTATACAGGCCATTCTAGCACAGATACGCAGTATTTT,CSAYTGHSSTDTQYF
NA,TRBJ2-1,TRBV9,NA,TGTGCCAGCAGCGTAGTGGGGGAGAGTAATGAGCAGTTCTTC,CASSVVGESNEQFF
NA,TRBJ2-7,TRBV27,NA,TGTGCCAGCCGGCCCCATACAAGGACCTACGAGCAGTACTTC,CASRPHTRTYEQYF
NA,TRBJ2-5,TRBV5-1,few,TGCGCCAGCAGTTTAGGACAAGCTGAATCTCAAGAGACCCAGTACTTC,CASSLGQAESQETQYF
NA,TRBJ1-1,TRBV6-1,few,TGTGCCAGCAGTGAACTCTTAAAGACTGAAGCTTTCTTT,CASSELLKTEAFF
NA,TRBJ2-3,TRBV12-3/TRBV12-4,few,TGTGCCAGCAGTCTCGACTACGTTGGCACAGATACGCAGTATTTT,CASSLDYVGTDTQYF